Each of the 32 T cell receptor beta chains below was sequenced from the same sample in a study of tumor-infiltrating lymphocytes in primary liver carcinoma. Both RNA and DNA were isolated together from about 20-30 mg of bulk tissue that had not been sorted. TCR beta cDNA was made from 450 to 500 ng total RNA with a constant-region primer. Three nested multiplex PCR rounds, a slightly modified ARM-PCR method, built the TCR beta libraries. PCR rounds one and two used TRBV1-TRBV30 forward primers with a C-beta reverse primer for around 11 cycles each. TCRdb re-derived calls from the multiplex PCR reads in MiXCR, one entry per CDR3 protein. The sample carries around 79,000 distinct CDR3 sequences, approximately 62% recorded once. The sequencing sample was made of tumor-adjacent normal liver tissue. The receptors derive from a man aged 35 to 55 with primary liver carcinoma and hepatitis B virus infection.

A word on this clonotype: Its ends do not fully match the called genes, so a read error is possible. The rearrangement joins TRBV11-2 to TRBJ2-7; D perhaps matches TRBD1 (6 bases). The germline gives CDR1 SGHAT, CDR2 FQNNGV. There are 12 residues in the CDR3. CDR3 nucleotide sequence: TGTCCCAGCAGCTCAGGACCGTGGGGGCAGTATTTC. Protein sequence: CPSSSGPWGQYF.

With respect to this clonotype: A read error is possible here, since a much larger clone lies one base away. V is TRBV5-4 and J is TRBJ2-1; D may be TRBD2 (6 bases). The CDR3 sequence is 15 residues long. CDR1 SGHNT and CDR2 YYREEE come from the germline V gene (reference sequence). V lost 2 bases and J lost 0, with 9 bases in between. The DNA of the CDR3 is TGTGCCAGCAGCTTACCAGCGGGCTCCTACAATGAGCAGTTCTTC. Protein sequence: CASSLPAGSYNEQFF.

As to this clonotype: The junction shows a germline mismatch at one end, possibly a read error. The V call is TRBV4-1, the J call TRBJ1-4; D may be TRBD1 (5 bases). Germline CDR1 and CDR2: MGHRA and YSYEKL. The CDR3 consists of 16 residues. The DNA of the CDR3 is TGTGCCAGCGGCCATCCCCCGGGACTGGAGTTAGAAAAACTGTTTTTT. Translation: CASGHPPGLELEKLFF.

Concerning this clonotype itself: This may be a read error, as it is one base from a much larger clone. The chain has TRBV28 and TRBJ2-3; 7 bases line up with TRBD2. The CDR3 extends over 15 amino acids. CDR1 and CDR2 (germline): MDHEN, SYDVKM. For the CDR3, the DNA is TGTGTCAGCAGTTTAAGAGCGGGATACACAGATACGCAGTATTTT. Translation gives CVSSLRAGYTDTQYF.

The V and J genes are TRBV7-9 and TRBJ2-2; no reliable D call. Trimming removed 6 bases from V and 6 bases from J, with 14 bases in between. Germline V gene data show CDR1 as SEHNR and CDR2 as FQNEAQ (reference sequence). The CDR3 contains 14 residues. CDR3 residues: CASSPIRVAGELFF. CDR3 nucleotides: TGTGCCAGCAGTCCGATTCGAGTCGCCGGGGAGCTGTTTTTT.

About this clonotype: A junction boundary mismatches the germline segment, possibly from a read error. The chain carries TRBV28 and TRBJ2-2, with D perhaps matching TRBD2 (5 bases). CDR3 length: 12 amino acids. Looked up from germline, CDR1 is MDHEN and CDR2 is SYDVKM. The CDR3 DNA sequence: TGTGCCAGCAATTTTATGGCCGGGGAACTGTTTTTT. Residues: CASNFMAGELFF.

A note on this clonotype: This CDR3 is missing its conserved last phenylalanine or tryptophan, likely due to a read error. V and J are TRBV7-8 and TRBJ2-5; 8 bases agree with TRBD1. The germline V gene has CDR1 SGHVS and CDR2 FQNEAQ. The CDR3 runs to 15 residues. CDR3 DNA: TGTGCCAACAGCTTAAACCCACAGGGGGTAGAGACCCAGTACCTC. Translated: CANSLNPQGVETQYL.

The genes are TRBV29-1 and TRBJ2-1; the D call may be TRBD1 or TRBD2 (5 bases each). The CDR3 loop spans 12 amino acids. In germline, CDR1 is SQVTM, CDR2 ANQGSEA. As DNA, the CDR3 is TGCAACGCCCGCCCAGAGGGGATTGAGCAGTTCTTC. This sequence encodes CNARPEGIEQFF.

To note about this clonotype: Compared with germline, one end of the junction differs, possibly owing to a read error. The chain carries TRBV11-1 and TRBJ2-7, with a weak D call TRBD1 (6 bases). CDR1 SGHAT and CDR2 FQDESV come from the germline V gene (reference sequence). This CDR3 is built from 16 residues. The CDR3 protein is CASSSGSGQGSYEQYF. Here the CDR3 DNA reads TGTGCCAGCAGCTCTGGTTCGGGACAAGGTTCCTACGAGCAGTACTTT.

The CDR3 bases are TGTGCCAGCAGTTTCCCCGGGAGTGAGGATAATGAGCAGTTCTTC. It translates to CASSFPGSEDNEQFF. V usage is TRBV12-3 or TRBV12-4 and J usage is TRBJ2-1; TRBD2 might be the D (6 bases). V was trimmed by 3 bases and J by 7 bases, leaving 16 bases between them. This CDR3 is built from 15 residues.

Regarding this clonotype: As the CDR3 is not closed by the conserved phenylalanine or tryptophan, this likely results from a read error. The DNA is omitted, as the CDR3 cannot be located on it reliably, and the CDR3 follows TCRdb's listing. CDR3 protein: CASSIGGTTEAFY. This sequence joins TRBV6-6 and TRBJ1-1; the table calls TRBD1, which could not be checked here. Germline V gene sequence: CDR1 MNHNY, CDR2 SVGAGI (reference sequence). The CDR3 adds up to 13 amino acids, both ends counted.

About this clonotype: One end of the junction is discordant with germline, which a read error may explain. V usage is TRBV6-2 or TRBV6-3 and J usage is TRBJ1-5; D is undetermined. The CDR3 runs 15 residues. The V gene's germline CDR1 is MNHEY and CDR2 SVGEGT. This CDR3 is CAISLDCYCNQPQHF. CDR3 nucleotides: TGTGCCATCAGTTTGGACTGTTATTGCAATCAGCCCCAGCATTTT.

Of note for this clonotype: The junction departs from germline at one end; a sequencing error may be responsible. The J gene is TRBJ2-6, the V gene TRBV7-9, with a weak D call TRBD1 (5 bases). Germline V lookup: CDR1 SEHNR, CDR2 FQNEAQ (reference sequence). The CDR3 is made up of 18 amino acids. The CDR3 spells CASSLDLIRSSGANALTF. The CDR3 bases are TGTGCCAGCAGCTTAGATTTGATCAGGAGCTCTGGGGCCAACGCCCTGACTTTC.

This clonotype was detected many times. The junction departs from the called germline gene at one end, perhaps through a read error. The chain links TRBV6-1 to TRBJ2-6; TRBD1 matches at 7 bases. The CDR3 has 17 amino acids. CDR1 is MNHNS, CDR2 SASEGT, per germline. The CDR3 sequence is CASNPGQIGSGANVLSF. Here the CDR3 DNA reads TGTGCCAGCAACCCGGGACAGATCGGCTCTGGGGCCAACGTCCTGTCTTTC.

This clonotype was recorded many times. The CDR3 region is CASSLFGLMNTDTQYF. The DNA of the CDR3 is TGCGCCAGCAGCTTGTTCGGCCTAATGAACACAGATACGCAGTATTTT. This sequence joins TRBV5-1 and TRBJ2-3; D ambiguous. The CDR3 runs to 16 residues. Germline V gene data show CDR1 as SGHRS and CDR2 as YFSETQ. Trimming stripped 1 base from V and 2 bases from J, with 14 bases between.

With regard to this clonotype: Compared with germline, one end of the junction differs, possibly owing to a read error. V is TRBV6-6 and J is TRBJ1-6; weak D call: TRBD1 (6 bases). Germline V lookup: CDR1 MNHNY, CDR2 SVGAGI (reference sequence). This CDR3 is built from 13 residues. The CDR3 loop is CVSSSTGISPLHF. The CDR3 DNA reads as TGTGTCAGCAGTTCAACAGGGATTTCACCCCTCCACTTT.

This sequence joins TRBV11-2 and TRBJ2-7, with 7 bases aligning to TRBD2. This CDR3 comprises 15 residues. Germline loops: CDR1 SGHAT, CDR2 FQNNGV. Here the CDR3 DNA reads TGTGCGAGCCGCTTAACTTTCACGGGAGGAGATGAGCAGTACTTC. This encodes CASRLTFTGGDEQYF. Full variable domain (remainder filled in from reference TRBV11-2 and TRBJ2-7): EAGVAQSPRYKIIEKRQSVAFWCNPISGHATLYWYQQILGQGPKLLIQFQNNGVVDDSQLPKDRFSAERLKGVDSTLKIQPAKLEDSAVYLCASRLTFTGGDEQYFGPGTRLTVT.

As concerns this clonotype: With a much larger clone just one base away, this may be a read error. This rearrangement joins TRBV28 to TRBJ1-6; no clear D gene. The CDR3 sequence is 15 residues long. V lost 10 bases to trimming and J lost 3 bases, with 16 bases between them. The germline gives CDR1 MDHEN, CDR2 SYDVKM. In DNA, the CDR3 is TGTGCCACTTCGACCTCAGCCCTCTATAATTCACCCCTCCACTTT. It translates to CATSTSALYNSPLHF.

Comment on this clonotype: The junction shows a germline mismatch at one end, possibly a read error. The V gene is TRBV12-3 or TRBV12-4, the J gene TRBJ1-6, with a tentative D call TRBD1 (5 bases). The CDR3 length is 13 residues. CDR3 residues: CVSSLGGNSPFHF. The CDR3 coding sequence is TGTGTCAGCTCATTGGGGGGGAATTCACCCTTCCACTTT.

This clonotype has a handful of counts. This chain connects TRBV21-1 to TRBJ2-3; no check of the table's D call, TRBD2, against the DNA was made. TRBV21-1 represents a pseudogene. This CDR3 contains 17 residues. CDR3 residues: CASSTGSERELADTQYF. CDR3 nucleotides: TGTGCCAGCAGCACCGGCTCCGAGCGGGAGTTGGCAGATACGCAGTATTTT.

About this clonotype: Since the CDR3 does not end with the conserved phenylalanine or tryptophan, this likely comes from a read error. The chain carries TRBV6-6 and TRBJ2-1; D remains unclear. The CDR3 totals 15 residues. In germline, CDR1 is MNHNY, CDR2 SVGAGI (reference sequence). V was cut by 0 bases and J by 3 bases, with 9 bases left in between. CDR3 nucleotide sequence: TGTGCCAGCAGTTACTCGAATCCGGTCTACAATGAGCAGTTCTTA. Its translation: CASSYSNPVYNEQFL.

A word on this clonotype: A read error is possible here, since a much larger clone lies one base away. The chain employs TRBV28 and TRBJ2-7, with 7 bases lining up with TRBD2. This CDR3 has 16 residues. Germline assignment: CDR1 MDHEN and CDR2 SYDVKM. DNA for the CDR3: TGTACCAGCAGGAGGACTAGGCGGTCTCACGCCTACGAGCAGTACTTC. Translation gives CTSRRTRRSHAYEQYF.

This clonotype has only a few counts. Relative to the germline gene, one junction end is altered; a read error may explain this. This chain joins TRBV6-5 and TRBJ2-7; 7 bases line up with TRBD1. CDR1 is MNHEY and CDR2 is SVGAGI in the germline V gene. The CDR3 consists of 16 residues. The CDR3 DNA follows: TGTACCAGCAGGCCCGGACAGGCCGCATCCTTTTACGAGCAGTATTTC. It translates to CTSRPGQAASFYEQYF.

Sample share makes this clonotype medium-sized. The chain couples TRBV6-6 to TRBJ1-2, with TRBD1 as a possible D gene (5 bases). Trimming removed 7 bases at V and 3 bases at J, with 21 bases between. CDR1 is MNHNY and CDR2 is SVGAGI in the germline V gene (reference sequence). The CDR3 is 16 amino acids. CDR3 nucleotides: TGTGCCAGCACCCACGACACCTACAGGCCTGACTATGGCTACACCTTC. Its protein product is CASTHDTYRPDYGYTF.

For this clonotype: One junction end disagrees with the germline gene, perhaps due to a read error. J is TRBJ2-4 and V is TRBV11-1; 13 bases are a match to TRBD2. CDR1 is SGHAT, CDR2 FQDESV, per germline (reference sequence). This CDR3 comprises 17 residues. This chain's CDR3 is CASSFTGTSGTKNIHHF. CDR3 nucleotides: TGTGCCAGCAGCTTTACCGGGACTAGCGGGACCAAAAACATTCATCACTTC.

The rearrangement joins TRBV12-3 or TRBV12-4 to TRBJ2-7, with TRBD1 as a possible D gene (6 bases). V lost 6 bases to trimming and J lost 3 bases, with 12 bases between them. The CDR3 runs to 13 residues. Written as DNA, the CDR3 is TGTGCCAGCAGAGGGACAAGGGGCTACGAGCAGTACTTC. It translates to CASRGTRGYEQYF.

This chain connects TRBV6-6 to TRBJ1-2; D is unresolved. Trimming shortened V by 11 bases and J by 3 bases, and 34 bases separated the two germline ends. The germline V gene has CDR1 MNHNY and CDR2 SVGAGI (reference sequence). The CDR3 contains 19 residues. CDR3 sequence (DNA): TGTGCCGCCACTCATGAAGTGTATAGGATAACGAAAGGCTACTATGGCTACACCTTC. This gives the protein CAATHEVYRITKGYYGYTF.

The chain employs TRBV7-9 and TRBJ2-3, with 16 positions matching TRBD2. The CDR3 is 20 residues long. The trim removed 5 bases at V and 4 bases at J, leaving 15 bases unmatched. The germline V gene encodes CDR1 SEHNR and CDR2 FQNEAQ (reference sequence). CDR3 nucleotide sequence: TGTGCCAGCAGCCGACTCCCGGGACTAGCGGGAGGGCCGGCTTCAGATACGCAGTATTTT. Translation: CASSRLPGLAGGPASDTQYF.

A word on this clonotype: A read error may produce the germline difference seen at one junction end. The rearrangement uses TRBV6-2 or TRBV6-3 and TRBJ2-1; D might be TRBD1 or TRBD2, each matching 5 bases. Germline CDR1 and CDR2: MNHEY and SVGEGT. This CDR3 spans 16 amino acids. CDR3 nucleotide sequence: TGTGCCAGCAGTTACTCAGGGACCCCTCTGGACAATGAGCAGCTCTTC. Translating it yields CASSYSGTPLDNEQLF.

This clonotype was seen more than once but under ten times. The V and J genes are TRBV6-5 and TRBJ2-2; D gene ambiguous. Germline-derived CDR1 and CDR2 are MNHEY and SVGAGI. This CDR3 is 13 amino acids long. CDR3 sequence (DNA): TGTGCTAGCTGTTACTCGTCGATCGGGGAGCTGTTTTTT. Translation: CASCYSSIGELFF.

This sequence joins TRBV20-1 and TRBJ2-5; no firm D call. Trimming stripped 6 bases from V and 1 base from J, with 15 bases between. This CDR3 spans 14 amino acids. CDR1 and CDR2 (germline): DFQATT, SNEGSKA (reference sequence). Here the CDR3 reads CSARTLRAQETQYF. CDR3 nucleotide sequence: TGCAGTGCCCGAACGCTTAGGGCCCAAGAGACCCAGTACTTC.

J is TRBJ2-7 and V is TRBV7-2; a possible D gene is TRBD2 (5 bases). V dropped 5 bases and J dropped 1 base, with 15 bases sitting between them. Germline CDR1 reads SGHTA; CDR2 reads FQGNSA. CDR3 length: 15 residues. CDR3 in amino acids: CASSPTSIGSYEQYF. The CDR3, as DNA: TGTGCCAGCAGCCCTACTAGTATAGGATCCTACGAGCAGTACTTC.